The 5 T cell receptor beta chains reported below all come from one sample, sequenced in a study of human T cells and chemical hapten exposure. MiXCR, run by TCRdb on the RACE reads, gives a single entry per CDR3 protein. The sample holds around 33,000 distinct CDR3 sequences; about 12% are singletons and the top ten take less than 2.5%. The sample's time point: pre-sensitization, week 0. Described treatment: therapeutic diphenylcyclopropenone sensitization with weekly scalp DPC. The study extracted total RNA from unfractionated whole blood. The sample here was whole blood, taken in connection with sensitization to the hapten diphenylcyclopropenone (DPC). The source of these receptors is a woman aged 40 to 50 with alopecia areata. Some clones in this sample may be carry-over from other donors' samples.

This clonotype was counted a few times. The CDR3 loop is CASSPPDRGPGVFF. The CDR3 coding sequence is TGTGCCAGCAGTCCGCCGGACAGGGGGCCAGGTGTGTTCTTC. The chain carries TRBV28 and TRBJ2-1; 11 positions agree with TRBD1. V lost 5 bases and J lost 15; bases outside the gene matches: 12. The CDR3 runs to 14 residues. Germline V gene lookup returns CDR1 MDHEN and CDR2 SYDVKM. Variable domain in full (rest from reference TRBV28 and TRBJ2-1): DVKVTQSSRYLVKRTGEKVFLECVQDMDHENMFWYRQDPGLGLRLIYFSYDVKMKEKGDIPEGYSVSREKKERFSLILESASTNQTSMYLCASSPPDRGPGVFFGPGTRLTVL.

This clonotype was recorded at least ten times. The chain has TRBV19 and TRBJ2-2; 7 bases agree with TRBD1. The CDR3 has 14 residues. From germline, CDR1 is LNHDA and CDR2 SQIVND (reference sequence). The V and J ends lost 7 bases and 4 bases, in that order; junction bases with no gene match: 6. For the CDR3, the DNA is TGTGCCAGTACCCGACAGGGCACCACCGGGGAGCTGTTTTTT. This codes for CASTRQGTTGELFF.

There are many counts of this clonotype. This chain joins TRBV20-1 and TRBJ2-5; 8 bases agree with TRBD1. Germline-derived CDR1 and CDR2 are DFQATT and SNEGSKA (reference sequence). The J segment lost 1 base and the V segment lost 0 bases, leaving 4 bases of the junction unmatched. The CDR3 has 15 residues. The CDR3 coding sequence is TGCAGTGCTAGAGATGGGACAGGACTCCAAGAGACCCAGTACTTC. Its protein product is CSARDGTGLQETQYF.

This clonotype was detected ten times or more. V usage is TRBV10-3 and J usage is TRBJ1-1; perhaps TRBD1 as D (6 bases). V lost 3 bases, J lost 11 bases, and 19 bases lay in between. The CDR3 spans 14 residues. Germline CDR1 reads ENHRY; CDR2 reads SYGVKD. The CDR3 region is CAISDGVARGTAFF. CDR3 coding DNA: TGTGCCATCAGTGATGGGGTTGCCAGGGGAACGGCTTTCTTT.

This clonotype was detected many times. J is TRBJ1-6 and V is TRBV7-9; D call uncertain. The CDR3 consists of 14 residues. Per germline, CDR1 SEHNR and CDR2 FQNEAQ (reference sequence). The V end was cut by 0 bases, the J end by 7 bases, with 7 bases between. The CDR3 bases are TGTGCCAGCAGCTTAGCAGTTAGCAATTCACCCCTCCACTTT. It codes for CASSLAVSNSPLHF.